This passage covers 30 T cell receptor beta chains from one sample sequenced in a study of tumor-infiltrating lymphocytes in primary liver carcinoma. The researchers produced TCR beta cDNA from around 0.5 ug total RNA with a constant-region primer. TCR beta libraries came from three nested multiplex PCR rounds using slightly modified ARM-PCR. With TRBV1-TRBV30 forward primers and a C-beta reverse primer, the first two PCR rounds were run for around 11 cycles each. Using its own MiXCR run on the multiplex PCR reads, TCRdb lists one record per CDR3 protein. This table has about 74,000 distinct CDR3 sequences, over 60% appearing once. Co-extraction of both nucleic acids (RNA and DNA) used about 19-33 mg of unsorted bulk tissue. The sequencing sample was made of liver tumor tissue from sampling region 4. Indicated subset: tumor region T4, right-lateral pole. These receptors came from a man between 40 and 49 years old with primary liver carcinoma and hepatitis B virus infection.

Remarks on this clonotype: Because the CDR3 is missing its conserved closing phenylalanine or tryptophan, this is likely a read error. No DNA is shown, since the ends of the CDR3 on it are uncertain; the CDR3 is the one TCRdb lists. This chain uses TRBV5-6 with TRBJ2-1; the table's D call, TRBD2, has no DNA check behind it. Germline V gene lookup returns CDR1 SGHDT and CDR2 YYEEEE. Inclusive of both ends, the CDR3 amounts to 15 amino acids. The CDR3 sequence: CASSALAGGNNEQSY.

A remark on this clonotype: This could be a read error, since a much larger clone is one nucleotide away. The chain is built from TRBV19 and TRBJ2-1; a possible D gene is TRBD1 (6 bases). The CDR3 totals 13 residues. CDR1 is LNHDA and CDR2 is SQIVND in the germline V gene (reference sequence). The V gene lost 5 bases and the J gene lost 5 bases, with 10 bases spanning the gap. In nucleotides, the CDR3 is TGTGCCAGTAGTTCGGACAGAAACAATGAGCAGTTCTTC. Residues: CASSSDRNNEQFF.

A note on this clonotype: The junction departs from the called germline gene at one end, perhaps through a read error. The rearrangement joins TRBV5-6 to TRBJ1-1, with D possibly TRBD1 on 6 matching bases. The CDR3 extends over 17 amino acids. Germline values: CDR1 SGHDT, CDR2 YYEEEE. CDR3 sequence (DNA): TGTGCCAACAGCTATTTTGCGAGTGACAGGCGAAAAACTGAAGCTTTCTTT. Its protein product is CANSYFASDRRKTEAFF.

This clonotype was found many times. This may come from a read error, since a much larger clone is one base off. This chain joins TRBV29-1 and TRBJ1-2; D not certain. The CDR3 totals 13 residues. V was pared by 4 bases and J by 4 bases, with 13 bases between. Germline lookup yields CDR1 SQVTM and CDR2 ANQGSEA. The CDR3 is CSVARDEPYGYTF. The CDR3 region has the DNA TGCAGCGTTGCTCGGGATGAACCCTATGGCTACACCTTC.

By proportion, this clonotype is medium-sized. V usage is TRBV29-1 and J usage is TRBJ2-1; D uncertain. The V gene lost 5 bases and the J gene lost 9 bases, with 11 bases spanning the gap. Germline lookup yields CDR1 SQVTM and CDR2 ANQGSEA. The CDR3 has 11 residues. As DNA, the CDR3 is TGCAGCGTTCACCAGGTCGGTGAGCAGTTCTTC. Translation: CSVHQVGEQFF.

The CDR3: CTNSLQGLGESPLHF. DNA of the CDR3: TGTACCAACAGCTTGCAGGGATTGGGGGAATCACCCCTCCACTTT. V and J are TRBV5-4 and TRBJ1-6, with a possible D match to TRBD1 (5 bases). Germline CDR1 and CDR2: SGHNT and YYREEE (reference sequence). This CDR3 comprises 15 residues.

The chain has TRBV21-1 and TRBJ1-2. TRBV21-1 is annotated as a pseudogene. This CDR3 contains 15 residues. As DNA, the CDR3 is TGTGCCAGCAGCAAAGTCCACGGCTTTGAGGGAGGCTACATGTTC. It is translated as CASSKVHGFEGGYMF.

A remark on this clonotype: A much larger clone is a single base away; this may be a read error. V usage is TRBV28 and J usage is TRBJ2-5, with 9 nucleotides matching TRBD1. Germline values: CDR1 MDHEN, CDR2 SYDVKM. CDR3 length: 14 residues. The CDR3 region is CASSPGTGQETKYF. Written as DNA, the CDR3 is TGTGCCAGCAGTCCGGGGACAGGGCAAGAGACCAAGTACTTC. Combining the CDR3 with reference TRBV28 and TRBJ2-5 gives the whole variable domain DVKVTQSSRYLVKRTGEKVFLECVQDMDHENMFWYRQDPGLGLRLIYFSYDVKMKEKGDIPEGYSVSREKKERFSLILESASTNQTSMYLCASSPGTGQETKYFGPGTRLLVL.

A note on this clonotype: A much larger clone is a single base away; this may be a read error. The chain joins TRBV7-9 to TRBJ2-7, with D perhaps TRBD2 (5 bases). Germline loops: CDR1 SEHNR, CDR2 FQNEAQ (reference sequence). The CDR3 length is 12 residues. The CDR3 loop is CASSLGSGEFNF. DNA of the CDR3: TGTGCCAGCAGCTTAGGGAGTGGGGAGTTTAACTTC. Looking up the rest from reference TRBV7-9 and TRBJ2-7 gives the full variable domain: DTGVSQNPRHKITKRGQNVTFRCDPISEHNRLYWYRQTLGQGPEFLTYFQNEAQLEKSRLLSDRFSAERPKGSFSTLEIQRTEQGDSAMYLCASSLGSGEFNFGPGTRLTVT.

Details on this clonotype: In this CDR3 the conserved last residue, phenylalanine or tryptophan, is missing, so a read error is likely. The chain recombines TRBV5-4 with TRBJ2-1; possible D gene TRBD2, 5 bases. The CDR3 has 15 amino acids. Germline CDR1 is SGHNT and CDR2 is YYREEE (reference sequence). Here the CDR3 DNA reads TGTGCCAGCAACTTGGGGTCTAGCAGGTCGAATGAGCAGTTCTTA. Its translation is CASNLGSSRSNEQFL.

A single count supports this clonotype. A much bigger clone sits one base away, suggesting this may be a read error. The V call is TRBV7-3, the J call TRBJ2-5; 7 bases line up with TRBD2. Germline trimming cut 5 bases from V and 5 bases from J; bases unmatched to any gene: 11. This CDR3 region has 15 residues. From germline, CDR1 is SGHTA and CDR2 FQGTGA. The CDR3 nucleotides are TGTGCCAGCAGCCCACAGCGGGAATCGTTGGAGACCCAGTACTTC. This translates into CASSPQRESLETQYF.

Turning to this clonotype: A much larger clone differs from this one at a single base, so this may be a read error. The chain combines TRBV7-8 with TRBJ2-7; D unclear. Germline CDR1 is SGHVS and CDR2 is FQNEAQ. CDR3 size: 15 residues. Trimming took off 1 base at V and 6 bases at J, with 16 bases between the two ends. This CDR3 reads CASSLGPGYGGEQYF. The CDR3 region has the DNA TGTGCCAGCAGCTTAGGGCCCGGGTATGGCGGCGAGCAGTACTTC.

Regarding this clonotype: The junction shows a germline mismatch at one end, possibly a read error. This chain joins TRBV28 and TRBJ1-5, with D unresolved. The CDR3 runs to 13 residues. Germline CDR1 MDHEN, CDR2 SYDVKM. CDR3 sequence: CTSSGRRDQPQHF. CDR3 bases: TGTACCAGCAGTGGTCGGCGTGATCAGCCCCAGCATTTT.

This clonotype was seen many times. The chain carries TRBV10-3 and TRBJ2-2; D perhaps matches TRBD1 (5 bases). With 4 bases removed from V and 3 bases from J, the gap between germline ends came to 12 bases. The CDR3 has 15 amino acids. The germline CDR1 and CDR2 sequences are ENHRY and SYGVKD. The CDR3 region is CAISAKGPDTGELFF. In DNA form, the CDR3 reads TGTGCCATCAGTGCTAAGGGGCCGGACACCGGGGAGCTGTTTTTT.

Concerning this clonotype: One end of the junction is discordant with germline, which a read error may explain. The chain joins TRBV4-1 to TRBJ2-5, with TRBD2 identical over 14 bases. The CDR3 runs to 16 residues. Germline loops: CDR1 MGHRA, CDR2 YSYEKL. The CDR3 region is CASRIGTSGSVGTHYF. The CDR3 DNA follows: TGTGCCAGCAGGATCGGGACTAGCGGGAGCGTAGGGACCCACTACTTC.

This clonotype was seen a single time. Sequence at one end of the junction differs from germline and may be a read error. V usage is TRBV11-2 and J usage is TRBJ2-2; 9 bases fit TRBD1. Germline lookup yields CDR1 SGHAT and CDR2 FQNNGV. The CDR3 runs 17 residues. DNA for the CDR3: TGTGCCGGCTGCTTTGATCGGGACAGGGTCGGCACCGTGGAGCTGTTTTTT. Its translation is CAGCFDRDRVGTVELFF. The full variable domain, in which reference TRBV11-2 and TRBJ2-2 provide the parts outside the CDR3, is EAGVAQSPRYKIIEKRQSVAFWCNPISGHATLYWYQQILGQGPKLLIQFQNNGVVDDSQLPKDRFSAERLKGVDSTLKIQPAKLEDSAVYLCAGCFDRDRVGTVELFFGEGSRLTVL.

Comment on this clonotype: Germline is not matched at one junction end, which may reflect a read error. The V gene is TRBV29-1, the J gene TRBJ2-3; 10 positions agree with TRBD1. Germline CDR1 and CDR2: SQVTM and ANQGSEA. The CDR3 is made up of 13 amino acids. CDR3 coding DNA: TGCAGCATTGACAGGGGGCAGAGAGATACGCAGTATTTT. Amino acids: CSIDRGQRDTQYF.

CDR3 DNA sequence: TGTGCCAACCACAGGACTAGCGGAGTGGAATTGGAGCAGTTCTTC. Protein: CANHRTSGVELEQFF. This chain uses TRBV2 with TRBJ2-1; 10 nucleotides line up with TRBD2. The ends lost 10 bases at V and 10 bases at J; junction bases unmatched: 16. This CDR3 contains 15 residues. Germline V gives CDR1 SNHLY, CDR2 FYNNEI.

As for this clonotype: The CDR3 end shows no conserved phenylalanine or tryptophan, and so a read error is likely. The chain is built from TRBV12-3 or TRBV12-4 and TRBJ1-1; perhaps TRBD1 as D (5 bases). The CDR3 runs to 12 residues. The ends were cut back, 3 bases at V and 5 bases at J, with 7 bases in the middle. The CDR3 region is CASSFGATEAFL. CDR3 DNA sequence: TGTGCCAGCAGTTTTGGGGCTACTGAAGCTTTCCTT.

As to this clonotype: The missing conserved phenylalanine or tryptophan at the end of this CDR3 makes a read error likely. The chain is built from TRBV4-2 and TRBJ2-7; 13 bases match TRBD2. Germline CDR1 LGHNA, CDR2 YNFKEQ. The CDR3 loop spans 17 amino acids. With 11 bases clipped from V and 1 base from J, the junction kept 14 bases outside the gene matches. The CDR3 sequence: CADTGLAGVYKSYEQYL. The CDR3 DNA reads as TGTGCCGATACTGGACTAGCGGGAGTTTATAAGTCCTACGAGCAGTACTTA.

This chain's CDR3 is CNAGTSYSYNEQFF. As DNA, the CDR3 is TGCAACGCCGGGACGTCCTACTCCTACAATGAGCAGTTCTTC. The rearrangement joins TRBV29-1 to TRBJ2-1, with D perhaps matching TRBD1 or TRBD2 (5 bases each). CDR3 size: 14 residues. CDR1 and CDR2 from the germline V gene are SQVTM and ANQGSEA.

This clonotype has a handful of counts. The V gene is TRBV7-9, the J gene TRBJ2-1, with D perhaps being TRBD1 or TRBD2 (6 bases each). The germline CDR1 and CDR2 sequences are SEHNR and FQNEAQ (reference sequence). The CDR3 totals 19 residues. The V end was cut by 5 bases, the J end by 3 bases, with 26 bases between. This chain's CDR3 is CASSNRVIDGRGGYNEQFF. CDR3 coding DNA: TGTGCCAGCAGCAACCGAGTTATTGACGGGAGAGGGGGCTACAATGAGCAGTTCTTC.

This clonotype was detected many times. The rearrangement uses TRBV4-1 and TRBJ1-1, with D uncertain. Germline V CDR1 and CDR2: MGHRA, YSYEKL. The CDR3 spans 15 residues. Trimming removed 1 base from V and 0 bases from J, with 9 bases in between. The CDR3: CASSQGLNMNTEAFF. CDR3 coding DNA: TGCGCCAGCAGCCAAGGCCTTAATATGAACACTGAAGCTTTCTTT.

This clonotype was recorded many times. CDR3 nucleotides: TGTGGCGGCGCAGAGACCTATAATTCACCCCTCCACTTT. Its protein is CGGAETYNSPLHF. This chain connects TRBV30 to TRBJ1-6; no clear D. CDR1 GTSNPN and CDR2 SVGIG come from the germline V gene (reference sequence). The length of the CDR3 is 13 residues.

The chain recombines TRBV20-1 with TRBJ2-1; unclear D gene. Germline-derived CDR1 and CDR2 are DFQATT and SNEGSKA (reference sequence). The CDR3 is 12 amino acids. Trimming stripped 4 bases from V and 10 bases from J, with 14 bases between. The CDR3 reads CSATTSRGEQFF. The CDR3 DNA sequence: TGCAGTGCTACAACCAGTCGTGGGGAGCAGTTCTTC.

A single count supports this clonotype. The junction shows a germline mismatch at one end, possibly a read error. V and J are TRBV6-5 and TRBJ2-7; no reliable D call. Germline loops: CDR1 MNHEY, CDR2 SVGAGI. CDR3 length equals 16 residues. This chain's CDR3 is CASSYRSPGLSHEQYF. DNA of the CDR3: TGTGCCAGCAGTTACAGGTCACCCGGGCTCTCCCACGAGCAGTATTTC.

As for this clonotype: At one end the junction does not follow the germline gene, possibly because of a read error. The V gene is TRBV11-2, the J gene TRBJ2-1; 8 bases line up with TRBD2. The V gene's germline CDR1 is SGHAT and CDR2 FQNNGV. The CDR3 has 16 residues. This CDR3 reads CASSLYIGLAMGEQFF. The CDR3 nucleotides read TGTGCCAGCAGCTTGTATATCGGACTAGCCATGGGCGAGCAGTTTTTC.

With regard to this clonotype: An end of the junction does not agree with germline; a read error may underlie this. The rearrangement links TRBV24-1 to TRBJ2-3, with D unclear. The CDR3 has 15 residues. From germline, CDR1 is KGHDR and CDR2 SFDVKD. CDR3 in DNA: TGTGCCACCAGTGACACAGCCAAGTTCACAGATAAGCAGTATTTT. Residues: CATSDTAKFTDKQYF.

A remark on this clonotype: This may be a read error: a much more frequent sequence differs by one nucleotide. This chain's CDR3 is CASSDAANSYNERFF. The CDR3 DNA reads TGTGCCAGCAGTGACGCGGCTAACTCCTACAATGAGCGGTTCTTC. The genes are TRBV6-4 and TRBJ2-1, with D uncertain. Germline CDR1 is MRHNA and CDR2 is SNTAGT. This CDR3 is 15 amino acids long.

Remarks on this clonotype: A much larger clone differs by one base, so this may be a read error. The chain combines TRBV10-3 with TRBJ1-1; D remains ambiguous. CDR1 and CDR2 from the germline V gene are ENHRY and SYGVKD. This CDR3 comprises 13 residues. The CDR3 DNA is TGTGCCATCAGGAAGACCATGAACACTGGAGCTTTCTTT. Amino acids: CAIRKTMNTGAFF.